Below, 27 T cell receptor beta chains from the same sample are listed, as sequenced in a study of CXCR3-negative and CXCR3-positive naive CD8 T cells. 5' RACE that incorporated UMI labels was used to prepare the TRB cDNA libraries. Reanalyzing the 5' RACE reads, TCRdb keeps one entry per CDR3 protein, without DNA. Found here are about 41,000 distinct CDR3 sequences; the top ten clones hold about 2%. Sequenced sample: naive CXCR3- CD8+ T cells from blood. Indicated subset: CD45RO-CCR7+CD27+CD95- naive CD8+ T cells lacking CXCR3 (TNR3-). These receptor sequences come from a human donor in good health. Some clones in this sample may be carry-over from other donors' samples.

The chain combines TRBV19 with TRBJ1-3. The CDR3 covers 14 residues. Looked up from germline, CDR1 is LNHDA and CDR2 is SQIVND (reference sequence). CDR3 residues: CASQTFGSGNTIYF.

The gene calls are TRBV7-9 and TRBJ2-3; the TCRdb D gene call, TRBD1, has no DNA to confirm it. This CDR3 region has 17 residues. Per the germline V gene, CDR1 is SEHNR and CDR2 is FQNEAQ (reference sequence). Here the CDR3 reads CASSSDLGAISTDTQYF.

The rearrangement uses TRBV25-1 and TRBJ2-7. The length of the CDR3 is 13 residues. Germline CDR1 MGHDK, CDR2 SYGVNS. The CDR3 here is CASSDVSSYEQYF.

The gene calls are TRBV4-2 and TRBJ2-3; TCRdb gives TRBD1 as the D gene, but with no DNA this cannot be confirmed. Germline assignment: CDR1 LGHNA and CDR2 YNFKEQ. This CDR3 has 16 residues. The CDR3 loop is CASSQGFAGESDTQYF.

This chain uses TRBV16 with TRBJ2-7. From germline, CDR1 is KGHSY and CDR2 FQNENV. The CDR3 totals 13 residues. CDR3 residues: CASSPRRSYEQYF.

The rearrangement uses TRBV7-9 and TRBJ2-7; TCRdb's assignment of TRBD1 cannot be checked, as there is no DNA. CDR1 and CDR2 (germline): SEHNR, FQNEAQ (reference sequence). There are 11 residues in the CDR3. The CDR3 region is CASSDRTEQYF.

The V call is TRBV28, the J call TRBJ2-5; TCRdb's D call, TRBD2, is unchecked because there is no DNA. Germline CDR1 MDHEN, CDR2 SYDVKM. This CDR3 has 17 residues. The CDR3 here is CASSLIGAGVSGETQYF.

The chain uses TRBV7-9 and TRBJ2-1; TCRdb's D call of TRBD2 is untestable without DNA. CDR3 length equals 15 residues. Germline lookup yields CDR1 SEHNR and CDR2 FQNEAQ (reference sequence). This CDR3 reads CASSPGLAGANEQFF.

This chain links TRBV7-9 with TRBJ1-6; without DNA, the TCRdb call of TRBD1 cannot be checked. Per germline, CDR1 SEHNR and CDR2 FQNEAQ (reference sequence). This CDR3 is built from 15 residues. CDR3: CASSPWPGEDSPLHF.

The CDR3 loop reads CSARDGSGGETDTQYF. The V call is TRBV20-1, the J call TRBJ2-3; no DNA is available, so the TRBD2 call from TCRdb remains unchecked. Germline V gene data show CDR1 as DFQATT and CDR2 as SNEGSKA (reference sequence). The CDR3 totals 16 residues.

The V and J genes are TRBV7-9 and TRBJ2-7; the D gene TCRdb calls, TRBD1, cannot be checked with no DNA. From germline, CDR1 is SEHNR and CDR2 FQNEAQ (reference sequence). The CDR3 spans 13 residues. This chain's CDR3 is CASTGQGPYEQYF.

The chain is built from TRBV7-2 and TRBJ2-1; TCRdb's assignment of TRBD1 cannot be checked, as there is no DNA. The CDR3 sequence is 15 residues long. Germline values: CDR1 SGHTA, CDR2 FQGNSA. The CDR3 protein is CASRSGQGLYNEQFF.

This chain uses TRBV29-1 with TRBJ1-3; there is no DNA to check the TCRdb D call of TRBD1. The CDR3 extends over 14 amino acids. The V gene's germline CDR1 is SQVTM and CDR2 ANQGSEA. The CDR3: CSVVDQGNGNTIYF. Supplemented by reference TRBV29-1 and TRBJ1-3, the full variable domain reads SAVISQKPSRDICQRGTSLTIQCQVDSQVTMMFWYRQQPGQSLTLIATANQGSEATYESGFVIDKFPISRPNLTFSTLTVSNMSPEDSSIYLCSVVDQGNGNTIYFGEGSWLTVV.

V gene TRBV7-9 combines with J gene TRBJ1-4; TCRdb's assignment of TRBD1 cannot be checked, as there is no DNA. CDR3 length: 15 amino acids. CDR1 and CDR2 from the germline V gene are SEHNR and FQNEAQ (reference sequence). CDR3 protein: CASSPGFTTNEKLFF.

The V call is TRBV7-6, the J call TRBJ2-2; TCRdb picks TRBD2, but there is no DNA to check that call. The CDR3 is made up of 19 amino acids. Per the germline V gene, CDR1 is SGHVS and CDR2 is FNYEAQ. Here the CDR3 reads CASSLGGLAGEMNTGELFF. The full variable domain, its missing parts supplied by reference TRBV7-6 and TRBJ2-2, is GAGVSQSPRYKVTKRGQDVALRCDPISGHVSLYWYRQALGQGPEFLTYFNYEAQQDKSGLPNDRFSAERPEGSISTLTIQRTEQRDSAMYRCASSLGGLAGEMNTGELFFGEGSRLTVL.

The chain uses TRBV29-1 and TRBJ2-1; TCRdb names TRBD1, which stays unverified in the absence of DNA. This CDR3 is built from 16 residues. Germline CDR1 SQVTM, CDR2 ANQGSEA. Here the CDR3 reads CSVDGPRGYPYNEQFF.

CDR3 sequence reads: CASSPDGDYEQYF. The chain couples TRBV7-9 to TRBJ2-7. Germline V CDR1 and CDR2: SEHNR, FQNEAQ (reference sequence). There are 13 residues in the CDR3.

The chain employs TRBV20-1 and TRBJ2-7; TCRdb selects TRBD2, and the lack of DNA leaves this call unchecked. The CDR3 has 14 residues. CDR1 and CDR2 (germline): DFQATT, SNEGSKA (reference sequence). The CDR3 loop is CSARDAASGYEQYF.

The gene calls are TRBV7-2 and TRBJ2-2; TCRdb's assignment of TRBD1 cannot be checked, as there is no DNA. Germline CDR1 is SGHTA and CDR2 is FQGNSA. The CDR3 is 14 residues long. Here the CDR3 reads CASSLGGGTWELFF.

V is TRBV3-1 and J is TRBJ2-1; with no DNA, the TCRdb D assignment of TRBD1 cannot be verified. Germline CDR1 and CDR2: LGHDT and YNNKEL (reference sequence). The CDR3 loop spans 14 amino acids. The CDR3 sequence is CASSQEVRGNEQFF.

The CDR3 reads CASTPGLDGFTDTQYF. The gene calls are TRBV7-6 and TRBJ2-3; no DNA is available, so the TRBD2 call from TCRdb remains unchecked. This CDR3 contains 16 residues. The germline CDR1 and CDR2 sequences are SGHVS and FNYEAQ.

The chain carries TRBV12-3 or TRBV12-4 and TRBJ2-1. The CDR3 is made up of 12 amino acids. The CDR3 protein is CATSQASNEQFF.

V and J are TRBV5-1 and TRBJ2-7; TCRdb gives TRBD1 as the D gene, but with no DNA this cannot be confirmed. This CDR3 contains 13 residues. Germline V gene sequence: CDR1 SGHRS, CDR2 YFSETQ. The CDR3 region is CASSGDGAYEQYF. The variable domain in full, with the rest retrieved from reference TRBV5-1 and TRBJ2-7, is KAGVTQTPRYLIKTRGQQVTLSCSPISGHRSVSWYQQTPGQGLQFLFEYFSETQRNKGNFPGRFSGRQFSNSRSEMNVSTLELGDSALYLCASSGDGAYEQYFGPGTRLTVT.

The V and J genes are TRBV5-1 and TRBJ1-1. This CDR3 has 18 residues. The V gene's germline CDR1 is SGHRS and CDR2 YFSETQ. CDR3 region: CASRESPWTQQRNTEAFF.

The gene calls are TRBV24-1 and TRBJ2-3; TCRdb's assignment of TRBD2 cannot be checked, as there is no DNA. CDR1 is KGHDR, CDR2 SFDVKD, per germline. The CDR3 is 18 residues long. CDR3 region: CATSATLISGGPTDTQYF.

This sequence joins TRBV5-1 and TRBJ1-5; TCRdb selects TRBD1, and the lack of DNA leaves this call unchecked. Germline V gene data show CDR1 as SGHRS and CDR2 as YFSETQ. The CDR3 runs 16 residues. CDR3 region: CASSTADRGGGQPQHF.

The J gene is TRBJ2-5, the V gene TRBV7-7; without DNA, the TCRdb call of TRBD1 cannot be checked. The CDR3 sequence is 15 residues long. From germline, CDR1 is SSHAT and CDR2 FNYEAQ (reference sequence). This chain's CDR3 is CASSYGRGSRETQYF. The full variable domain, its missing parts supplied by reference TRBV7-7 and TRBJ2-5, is GAGVSQSPRYKVTKRGQDVTLRCDPISSHATLYWYQQALGQGPEFLTYFNYEAQPDKSGLPSDRFSAERPEGSISTLTIQRTEQRDSAMYRCASSYGRGSRETQYFGPGTRLLVL.